The present entry profiles one T cell receptor (beta chain) with its context. The data stem from a study of blood T cells in healthy people across ages. Through a sample-barcoded 5' primer and a J-beta primer mix, a second PCR was run for roughly 6 to 12 cycles. TCRdb passed the 5' RACE reads through MiXCR, listing each CDR3 protein once. Of 1.5 million to 1.8 million distinct CDR3 sequences detected, about 45% appear once; the ten largest clones hold about 4.1%. In germline, CDR1 is MNHEY, CDR2 SVGAGI. Trimming removed 5 bases at V and 6 bases at J, with 21 bases between. The CDR3 runs 16 residues. The clonotype comes from a woman aged 18 to 35 in good health. V gene TRBV6-5 combines with J gene TRBJ2-3; maybe TRBD2 (7 bases). The material sequenced was blood. The CDR3 protein is CASSPLRGALFDTQYF. The DNA for the CDR3 is TGTGCCAGCAGTCCCCTCCGGGGGGCCTTATTTGATACGCAGTATTTT.